The T cell receptor beta chain described here comes from a study of CD8 T cells in Susac syndrome. The V and J ends lost 2 bases and 1 base respectively, with 6 bases between them. The CDR3 sequence is 15 residues long. CDR1 LGHDT and CDR2 YNNKEL come from the germline V gene (reference sequence). Random hexamers were used to reverse transcribe an amount of about 0.45 to 1 ug RNA. Amplification of TCR beta CDR3 across 54 Vbeta and 13 Jbeta was performed with immunoSEQ multiplex PCR. TCRdb redid the calling of the immunoSEQ multiplex PCR reads with MiXCR, one entry per CDR3 protein. The sample lists about 200,000 distinct CDR3 sequences, about 96% occurring once.

The origin of this receptor is a human donor with multiple sclerosis. The chain carries TRBV3-1 and TRBJ2-6; the D is unclear. The sequencing input was CD4+ T cells from PBMCs. Here the CDR3 reads CASSQRASGANVLTF. CDR3 in DNA: TGTGCCAGCAGCCAACGAGCGTCTGGGGCCAACGTCCTGACTTTC.